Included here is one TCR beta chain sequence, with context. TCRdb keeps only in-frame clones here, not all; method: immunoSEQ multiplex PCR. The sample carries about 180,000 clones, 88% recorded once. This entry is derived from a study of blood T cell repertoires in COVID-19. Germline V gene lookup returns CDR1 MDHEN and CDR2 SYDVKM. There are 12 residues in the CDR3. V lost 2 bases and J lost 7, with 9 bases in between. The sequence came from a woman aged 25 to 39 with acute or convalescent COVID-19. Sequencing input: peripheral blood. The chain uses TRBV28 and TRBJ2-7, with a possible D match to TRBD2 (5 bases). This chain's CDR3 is CASSLGGKEQYF. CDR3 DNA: TGTGCCAGCAGTTTAGGAGGAAAGGAGCAGTACTTC. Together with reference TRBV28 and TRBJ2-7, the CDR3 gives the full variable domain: DVKVTQSSRYLVKRTGEKVFLECVQDMDHENMFWYRQDPGLGLRLIYFSYDVKMKEKGDIPEGYSVSREKKERFSLILESASTNQTSMYLCASSLGGKEQYFGPGTRLTVT.